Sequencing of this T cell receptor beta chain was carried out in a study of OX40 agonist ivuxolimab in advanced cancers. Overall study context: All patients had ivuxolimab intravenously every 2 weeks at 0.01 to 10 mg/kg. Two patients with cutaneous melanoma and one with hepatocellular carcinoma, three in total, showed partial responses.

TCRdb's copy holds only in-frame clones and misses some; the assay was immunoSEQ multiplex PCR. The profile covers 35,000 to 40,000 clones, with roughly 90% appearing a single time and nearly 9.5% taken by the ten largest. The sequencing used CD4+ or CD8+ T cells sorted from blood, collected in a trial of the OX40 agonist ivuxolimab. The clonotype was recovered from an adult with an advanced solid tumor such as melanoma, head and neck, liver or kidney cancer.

The CDR3 region is CASSPRTSGSLTGELFF. CDR3 nucleotide sequence: TGTGCCAGTAGTCCCAGGACTAGCGGAAGCCTCACCGGGGAGCTGTTTTTT. The rearrangement uses TRBV19 and TRBJ2-2, with 10 positions matching TRBD2. The length of the CDR3 is 17 residues. V shed 5 bases, J shed 4 bases, and the junction held 10 bases outside the gene matches. Germline assignment: CDR1 LNHDA and CDR2 SQIVND (reference sequence).